The 11 T cell receptor beta chains below all came from one sample that was sequenced in a study of blood T cell repertoires in COVID-19 (dated by TCRdb to the early 2020s). The method behind the library was the immunoSEQ multiplex PCR assay. This is the immuneACCESS table as TCRdb keeps it, with only in-frame sequences that have V and J called. A part of the clones is gone; compared with another copy, unresolved V genes explain less than half, and the rest is unexplained. The sample contains just over 20,000 clones, around 86% of them found a single time. The ten largest clones add up to around 3.7% of the sample. Source material: peripheral blood. The receptors originated from a man aged 50 or older with active COVID-19.

This rearrangement joins TRBV3-1 (or the pseudogene TRBV3-2) to TRBJ1-4, with TRBD1 as a possible D gene (5 bases). CDR1 is LGHDT and CDR2 is YNNKEL in the germline V gene (reference sequence). The V end lost 1 base, the J end lost 8 bases, and 8 bases lay between the germline ends. This CDR3 is 13 amino acids long. CDR3 loop: CASSQGGGEKLFF. The CDR3 DNA reads as TGTGCCAGCAGCCAAGGGGGCGGCGAAAAACTGTTTTTT.

V and J are TRBV5-6 and TRBJ1-2, with D possibly TRBD1 on 5 matching bases. There are 16 residues in the CDR3. V was trimmed by 2 bases and J by 1 base, leaving 15 bases between them. CDR1 is SGHDT, CDR2 YYEEEE, per germline. CDR3 protein: CASSFQNLQDNYGYTF. CDR3 DNA sequence: TGTGCCAGCAGCTTCCAAAACTTACAGGATAACTATGGCTACACCTTC.

The chain carries TRBV10-3 and TRBJ2-2; D not resolved. Trimming took off 2 bases at V and 4 bases at J, with 8 bases between the two ends. The germline gives CDR1 ENHRY, CDR2 SYGVKD. This CDR3 is built from 14 residues. The CDR3 region is CAISEETFTGELFF. The CDR3 DNA follows: TGTGCCATCAGTGAGGAGACTTTCACCGGGGAGCTGTTTTTT.

CDR3 amino acids: CASSQDLGTETYTGELFF. The CDR3 bases are TGCGCCAGCAGCCAAGATTTGGGGACAGAGACTTACACCGGGGAGCTGTTTTTT. This rearrangement joins TRBV4-3 to TRBJ2-2; 7 nucleotides match TRBD1. Germline V lookup: CDR1 LGHNA, CDR2 YSLEER. After removal of 0 bases from V and 3 bases from J, the junction contained 10 bases not matched to a gene. The CDR3 is 18 amino acids.

The chain employs TRBV27 and TRBJ2-7; 7 bases agree with TRBD1. From germline, CDR1 is MNHEY and CDR2 SMNVEV (reference sequence). This CDR3 is built from 14 residues. V gave up 4 bases and J gave up 2 bases; unmatched junction bases: 5. The CDR3 DNA reads as TGTGCCAGCAGTTCCCGGGACAGTCCCTACGAGCAGTACTTC. Protein product: CASSSRDSPYEQYF.

The chain uses TRBV7-2 and TRBJ1-2, with 9 bases fitting TRBD1. The CDR3 consists of 15 residues. The ends lost 5 bases at V and 2 bases at J; junction bases unmatched: 6. Germline CDR1 and CDR2: SGHTA and FQGNSA. CDR3 in DNA: TGTGCCAGCAGCCTTCGGACAGGGGAGAACTATGGCTACACCTTC. Translation: CASSLRTGENYGYTF.

This clone was recorded only once. The chain has TRBV29-1 and TRBJ2-1; D is possibly TRBD2 (6 bases). V was pared by 2 bases and J by 7 bases, with 21 bases between. The CDR3 loop spans 16 amino acids. Germline V lookup: CDR1 SQVTM, CDR2 ANQGSEA. CDR3 in DNA: TGCAGCGTTGAAAACCGATTTAGTCTTGGGGGGAATGAGCAGTTCTTC. Amino acid sequence: CSVENRFSLGGNEQFF.

A remark on this clone: Its ends do not fully match the called genes, so a read error is possible. V gene TRBV30 combines with J gene TRBJ1-3; a weak D match, TRBD1 (6 bases). CDR1 and CDR2 (germline): GTSNPN, SVGIG (reference sequence). The CDR3 is 11 residues long. The CDR3: CAWSVQGGENF. The CDR3 region has the DNA TGTGCCTGGAGTGTACAGGGCGGCGAAAATTTT.

The chain links TRBV12-3 or TRBV12-4 to TRBJ1-5, with a tentative D call TRBD1 (6 bases). The germline V and J ends were trimmed by 6 bases and 4 bases, with 7 bases remaining between them. The CDR3 loop spans 12 amino acids. The chain's CDR3 is CASRQGNQPQHF. The DNA of the CDR3 is TGTGCCAGCAGACAGGGTAATCAGCCCCAGCATTTT.

The rearrangement joins TRBV16 to TRBJ1-2, with 11 nucleotides matching TRBD1. V lost 4 bases to trimming and J lost 4 bases; unmatched junction nucleotides: 8. Germline V lookup: CDR1 KGHSY, CDR2 FQNENV. CDR3 length equals 16 residues. CDR3 nucleotide sequence: TGTGCCAGCAGCCTAAAGGGACAGGGGGTACCCTATGGCTACACCTTC. This gives the protein CASSLKGQGVPYGYTF.

The chain combines TRBV10-1 with TRBJ2-2; D call uncertain. V lost 4 bases to trimming and J lost 7 bases, with 4 bases between them. Germline V gene sequence: CDR1 WNHNN, CDR2 SYGVQD (reference sequence). CDR3 length: 11 residues. CDR3 protein: CASSGGGELFF. The CDR3 DNA follows: TGCGCCAGCAGTGGAGGCGGGGAGCTGTTTTTT.